What follows are 14 T cell receptor beta chains derived from one specimen sequenced in a study of OX40 agonist ivuxolimab in advanced cancers. The data were produced by immunoSEQ multiplex PCR, yet TCRdb's version contains in-frame clones alone and is incomplete. The sample has 55,000 to 75,000 clones; about four fifths are singletons. Here the sequenced sample was CD4+ or CD8+ T cells sorted from blood, taken in a trial of the OX40 agonist ivuxolimab. Source of these receptors: an adult with an advanced solid tumor such as melanoma, head and neck, liver or kidney cancer.

V is TRBV6-6 and J is TRBJ1-5; D remains ambiguous. The CDR3 is 13 residues long. V was cut by 2 bases and J by 6 bases, with 8 bases left in between. The V gene's germline CDR1 is MNHNY and CDR2 SVGAGI (reference sequence). CDR3 sequence: CASSYLGGQPQHF. The CDR3 region has the DNA TGTGCCAGCAGTTACCTCGGAGGTCAGCCCCAGCATTTT.

The genes are TRBV15 and TRBJ1-3; no firm D call. The ends were cut back, 3 bases at V and 0 bases at J, with 6 bases in the middle. Germline V gene sequence: CDR1 LNHNV, CDR2 YYDKDF (reference sequence). This CDR3 comprises 14 residues. CDR3 nucleotide sequence: TGTGCCACCAGCAGGGAGCCCTCTGGAAACACCATATATTTT. Translated: CATSREPSGNTIYF.

The chain carries TRBV5-1 and TRBJ2-1, with 13 nucleotides matching TRBD2. Per the germline V gene, CDR1 is SGHRS and CDR2 is YFSETQ. Trimming at V came to 2 bases and at J to 8 bases, leaving 4 bases not matched to a gene. The CDR3 spans 15 residues. CDR3 loop: CASSFTSGGAYEQFF. CDR3 in DNA: TGCGCCAGCAGCTTCACTAGCGGGGGGGCATATGAGCAGTTCTTC.

This clone was counted only a few times. This sequence joins TRBV2 and TRBJ2-1, with D tentatively TRBD2 (6 bases). This CDR3 is built from 12 residues. In germline, CDR1 is SNHLY, CDR2 FYNNEI. V was pared by 7 bases and J by 3 bases, with 7 bases between. In nucleotides, the CDR3 is TGTGCCAGCATGGGGGGCTACAATGAGCAGTTCTTC. The encoded protein is CASMGGYNEQFF.

The CDR3 spells CASSITGQGANTGELFF. DNA of the CDR3: TGTGCCAGTAGTATTACGGGACAGGGGGCTAACACCGGGGAGCTGTTTTTT. This chain uses TRBV19 with TRBJ2-2; 12 bases map to TRBD1. Losses at the gene ends were 3 bases for V and 2 bases for J; bases not matched to a gene: 4. Germline V lookup: CDR1 LNHDA, CDR2 SQIVND (reference sequence). The CDR3 is 17 amino acids.

The chain is built from TRBV11-2 and TRBJ2-3; D is ambiguous. CDR3 length equals 11 residues. Germline V gene lookup returns CDR1 SGHAT and CDR2 FQNNGV. V gave up 5 bases and J gave up 5 bases, with 5 bases separating them. The CDR3 bases are TGTGCCAGCAGCAAGGGAGATACGCAGTATTTT. Protein product: CASSKGDTQYF.

The CDR3 coding sequence is TGTGCCAGTAGTATCGACCGCTCTGGAAACACCATATATTTT. Translating gives CASSIDRSGNTIYF. V usage is TRBV19 and J usage is TRBJ1-3; D gene ambiguous. Germline V CDR1 and CDR2: LNHDA, SQIVND (reference sequence). This CDR3 comprises 14 residues. The V end was cut by 3 bases, the J end by 0 bases, with 6 bases between.

J is TRBJ1-3 and V is TRBV2; D remains unclear. From germline, CDR1 is SNHLY and CDR2 FYNNEI. V was trimmed by 6 bases and J by 9 bases, leaving 9 bases between them. The CDR3 covers 11 residues. CDR3 protein: CASRREATIYF. CDR3 nucleotides: TGTGCCAGCAGACGAGAGGCCACCATATATTTT.

The chain carries TRBV19 and TRBJ2-1; 8 nucleotides align to TRBD2. Germline V gene sequence: CDR1 LNHDA, CDR2 SQIVND (reference sequence). This CDR3 is built from 17 residues. The J segment lost 1 base and the V segment lost 6 bases, leaving 11 bases of the junction unmatched. CDR3 coding DNA: TGTGCCAGTAGCCCCCTAGGGCGGGGGGTATCCTACAATGAGCAGTTCTTC. Its translation is CASSPLGRGVSYNEQFF.

This chain uses TRBV18 with TRBJ1-2; 8 bases agree with TRBD1. This CDR3 is 12 amino acids long. V dropped 6 bases and J dropped 8; count of bases not matched to a gene: 5. The germline gives CDR1 KGHSH, CDR2 LQKENI. The CDR3 spells CASSSRGLGYTF. CDR3 in DNA: TGTGCCAGCTCTTCCAGGGGGCTAGGCTACACCTTC.

J is TRBJ1-2 and V is TRBV19; no clear D. V shed 3 bases and J shed 4 bases, with 21 bases lying between them. CDR1 is LNHDA, CDR2 SQIVND, per germline (reference sequence). The CDR3 consists of 17 residues. The CDR3 nucleotides read TGTGCCAGTAGTATCTACGGCCCTTCTCAATCCGCCTATGGCTACACCTTC. Encoded protein: CASSIYGPSQSAYGYTF.

The CDR3 reads CASSADGTSYGYTF. The CDR3 nucleotides read TGTGCCAGCAGCGCAGACGGGACTTCTTATGGCTACACCTTC. The chain joins TRBV9 to TRBJ1-2; TRBD1 might be the D (5 bases). The V gene's germline CDR1 is SGDLS and CDR2 YYNGEE. The V end lost 3 bases, the J end lost 5 bases, and 14 bases lay between the germline ends. CDR3 length: 14 residues.

The chain joins TRBV27 to TRBJ2-5; 10 positions agree with TRBD2. V shed 4 bases and J 0 bases; nucleotides not matched to a gene: 8. CDR3 length equals 17 residues. Germline V gene data show CDR1 as MNHEY and CDR2 as SMNVEV (reference sequence). The CDR3 DNA sequence: TGTGCCAGCAGTTCCGGCCTTAGCGGGGGGTACCAAGAGACCCAGTACTTC. This gives the protein CASSSGLSGGYQETQYF.

This chain links TRBV15 with TRBJ2-5; perhaps TRBD1 as D (7 bases). This CDR3 has 15 residues. V was clipped by 0 bases and J by 7 bases, with 15 bases between them. The germline V gene encodes CDR1 LNHNV and CDR2 YYDKDF (reference sequence). The chain's CDR3 is CATSREGRQGGTQYF. DNA for the CDR3: TGTGCCACCAGCAGAGAAGGAAGACAGGGAGGGACCCAGTACTTC.